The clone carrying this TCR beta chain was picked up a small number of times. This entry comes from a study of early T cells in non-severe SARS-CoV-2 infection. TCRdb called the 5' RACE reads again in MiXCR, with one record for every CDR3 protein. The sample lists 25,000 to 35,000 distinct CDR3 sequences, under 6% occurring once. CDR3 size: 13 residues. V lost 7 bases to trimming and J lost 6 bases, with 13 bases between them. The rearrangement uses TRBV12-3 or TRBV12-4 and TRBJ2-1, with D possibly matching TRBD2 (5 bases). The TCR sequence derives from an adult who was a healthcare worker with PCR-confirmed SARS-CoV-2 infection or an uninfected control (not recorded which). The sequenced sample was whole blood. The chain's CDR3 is CASILDYPNEQFF. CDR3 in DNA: TGTGCCAGCATCCTCGACTACCCCAATGAGCAGTTCTTC.